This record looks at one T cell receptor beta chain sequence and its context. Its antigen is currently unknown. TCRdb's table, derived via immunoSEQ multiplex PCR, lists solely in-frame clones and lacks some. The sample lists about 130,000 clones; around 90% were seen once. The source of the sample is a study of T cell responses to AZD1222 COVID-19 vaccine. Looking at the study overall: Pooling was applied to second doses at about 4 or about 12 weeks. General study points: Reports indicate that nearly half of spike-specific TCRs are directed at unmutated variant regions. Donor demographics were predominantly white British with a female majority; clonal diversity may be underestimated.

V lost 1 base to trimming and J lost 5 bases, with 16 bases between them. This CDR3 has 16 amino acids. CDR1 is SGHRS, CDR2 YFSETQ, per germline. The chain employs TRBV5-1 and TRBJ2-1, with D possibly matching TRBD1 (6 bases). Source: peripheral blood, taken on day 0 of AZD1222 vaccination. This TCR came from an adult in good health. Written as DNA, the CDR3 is TGCGCCAGCAGCTTGACAACAGGGAAGGGAAACAATGAGCAGTTCTTC. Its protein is CASSLTTGKGNNEQFF.